Listed here is a single T cell receptor (beta chain). This entry belongs to a study of cytomegalovirus exposure and HLA in healthy donors. PCR used 60 Vbeta primers and 13 Jbeta primers. Sequencing was performed with immunoSEQ multiplex PCR; in TCRdb, only in-frame clones are kept and a portion is missing. The sample contains some 160,000 clones, approximately 80% of which appear only once. Germline loops: CDR1 GTSNPN, CDR2 SVGIG (reference sequence). The CDR3 has 18 amino acids. The ends lost 0 bases at V and 3 bases at J; junction bases unmatched: 8. Sequences were obtained from PBMCs. The gene calls are TRBV30 and TRBJ2-5, with 15 bases lining up with TRBD2. The TCR comes from a boy between 2 and 15 years old in good health and CMV-seronegative. DNA for the CDR3: TGTGCCTGGAGTGTTGGGACTAGCGGGGGGTATACTAAAGAGACCCAGTACTTC. The encoded protein is CAWSVGTSGGYTKETQYF. The whole variable domain, filled in from reference TRBV30 and TRBJ2-5, reads SQTIHQWPATLVQPVGSPLSLECTVEGTSNPNLYWYRQAAGRGLQLLFYSVGIGQISSEVPQNLSASRPQDRQFILSSKKLLLSDSGFYLCAWSVGTSGGYTKETQYFGPGTRLLVL.